Following are 14 T cell receptor beta chains from one sample sequenced in a study of response to subunit inactivated influenza vaccine. MiXCR, run by TCRdb on the RT-PCR reads, gives a single entry per CDR3 protein. The sample has around 480,000 distinct CDR3 sequences, 16% seen once. The sequenced sample was CD4+ T cells sorted from PBMCs, obtained roughly 24 months after vaccination. The origin of the receptors is a man aged 50-75 years who received an inactivated influenza vaccine.

This sequence joins TRBV28 and TRBJ1-4, with D uncertain. Germline CDR1 and CDR2: MDHEN and SYDVKM. The CDR3 has 15 amino acids. V was clipped by 2 bases and J by 3 bases, with 10 bases between them. CDR3 DNA: TGTGCCAGCAGTTTAAAGGGTATGGCTAATGAAAAACTGTTTTTT. It codes for CASSLKGMANEKLFF.

V usage is TRBV4-2 and J usage is TRBJ2-5; maybe TRBD1 (5 bases). V shed 0 bases and J shed 5 bases, with 13 bases lying between them. Germline V gene data show CDR1 as LGHNA and CDR2 as YNFKEQ. The CDR3 covers 15 residues. The CDR3 sequence is CASSQDWWGRETQYF. The CDR3 bases are TGTGCCAGCAGCCAAGATTGGTGGGGCCGGGAGACCCAGTACTTC.

The table lists this clonotype with a few counts. CDR3 sequence: CASAPGARGYTF. CDR3 in DNA: TGTGCCAGCGCCCCCGGGGCGAGAGGCTACACCTTC. This chain joins TRBV18 and TRBJ1-2; a possible D gene is TRBD1 (5 bases). V gave up 8 bases and J gave up 8 bases, with 15 bases separating them. CDR1 and CDR2 (germline): KGHSH, LQKENI. The CDR3 contains 12 residues.

This clonotype showed up just a few times. At one end, the junction sequence differs from germline, possibly due to a read error. The chain joins TRBV27 to TRBJ2-5; D gene uncertain. The germline CDR1 and CDR2 sequences are MNHEY and SMNVEV (reference sequence). The CDR3 length is 12 residues. The CDR3 DNA is TGTGCCAGCAGTTTACCTAGATCCCGGGTGGACTTC. It encodes CASSLPRSRVDF.

The rearrangement uses TRBV20-1 and TRBJ2-6; 7 bases align to TRBD1. V was clipped by 5 bases and J by 0 bases; unmatched bases: 10. In germline, CDR1 is DFQATT, CDR2 SNEGSKA (reference sequence). The CDR3 has 17 amino acids. The CDR3 coding sequence is TGCAGTGCTCGATCAACAGGGGCCCTCTCTGGGGCCAACGTCCTGACTTTC. Protein sequence: CSARSTGALSGANVLTF.

This clonotype was seen a handful of times. The rearrangement joins TRBV6-1 to TRBJ2-7, with 12 bases fitting TRBD1. V shed 5 bases, J shed 5 bases, and the junction held 10 bases outside the gene matches. CDR3 length: 16 amino acids. Germline-derived CDR1 and CDR2 are MNHNS and SASEGT. The CDR3 coding sequence is TGTGCCAGCAGTCTTGGATTTGGGACAGGGGGCCACGAGCAGTACTTC. Amino acid sequence: CASSLGFGTGGHEQYF.

This clonotype was seen repeatedly, ten times or more. The chain carries TRBV24-1 and TRBJ2-5, with no clear D. V shed 5 bases and J shed 4 bases, with 10 bases lying between them. This CDR3 spans 13 amino acids. Looked up from germline, CDR1 is KGHDR and CDR2 is SFDVKD. In nucleotides, the CDR3 is TGTGCCACCAGTGGAATGGAAAGAGAGACCCAGTACTTC. This encodes CATSGMERETQYF.

The CDR3: CASSLEMGGSTDTQYF. The CDR3, as DNA: TGTGCCAGCAGCTTGGAAATGGGGGGAAGCACAGATACGCAGTATTTT. V and J are TRBV5-6 and TRBJ2-3, with TRBD2 as a possible D gene (6 bases). Looked up from germline, CDR1 is SGHDT and CDR2 is YYEEEE. Trimming cost V 0 bases and J 0 bases, with 11 bases left between them. The CDR3 totals 16 residues.

The chain uses TRBV7-9 and TRBJ2-1; 10 bases align to TRBD2. J was trimmed by 7 bases and V by 3 bases; bases with no gene match: 6. Germline CDR1 is SEHNR and CDR2 is FQNEAQ (reference sequence). This CDR3 is 15 amino acids long. The CDR3 nucleotides are TGTGCCAGCAGCTTCACTAGCGGGGCCGCAAATGAGCAGTTCTTC. Its protein is CASSFTSGAANEQFF.

The table lists this clonotype with a few counts. The rearrangement joins TRBV20-1 to TRBJ1-1; D is unresolved. The germline CDR1 and CDR2 sequences are DFQATT and SNEGSKA (reference sequence). V gave up 4 bases and J gave up 8 bases, with 11 bases separating them. The CDR3 totals 11 residues. In nucleotides, the CDR3 is TGCAGTGCTAAGGGTGGGAAAGAAGCTTTCTTT. Translation: CSAKGGKEAFF.

This clonotype was detected a few times. The gene calls are TRBV3-1 and TRBJ1-3, with D perhaps TRBD1 (6 bases). The CDR3 sequence is 15 residues long. Trimming took off 5 bases at V and 3 bases at J, with 14 bases between the two ends. Germline CDR1 LGHDT, CDR2 YNNKEL (reference sequence). CDR3 bases: TGTGCCAGCAGCGAATCGGGGGGCTATGGAAACACCATATATTTT. The encoded protein is CASSESGGYGNTIYF.

The CDR3 coding sequence is TGCGCCAGCAGCAAGGACGTTGGGGGGAAGTATGAGCAGTTCTTC. Amino acid sequence: CASSKDVGGKYEQFF. The V call is TRBV5-1, the J call TRBJ2-1; maybe TRBD2 (6 bases). The germline V gene has CDR1 SGHRS and CDR2 YFSETQ. The germline V and J ends were trimmed by 4 bases and 8 bases, with 19 bases remaining between them. The CDR3 has 15 residues.

The rearrangement links TRBV18 to TRBJ1-5; the match to TRBD1 covers 7 bases. CDR3 length equals 14 residues. Germline V gene lookup returns CDR1 KGHSH and CDR2 LQKENI. The V segment lost 5 bases and the J segment 6 bases; nucleotides outside the gene matches: 7. CDR3 DNA: TGTGCCAGCTCAACGTCAGGGGGGAGTCAGCCCCAGCATTTT. Its translation: CASSTSGGSQPQHF.

This clonotype was recorded at least ten times. The chain joins TRBV5-1 to TRBJ1-3; D possibly corresponds to TRBD1 (6 bases). V lost 1 base to trimming and J lost 4 bases, with 9 bases between them. From germline, CDR1 is SGHRS and CDR2 YFSETQ. This CDR3 contains 14 residues. CDR3 in amino acids: CASSLRGLGNTIYF. The CDR3 DNA is TGCGCCAGCAGCTTGCGGGGGCTCGGAAACACCATATATTTT.